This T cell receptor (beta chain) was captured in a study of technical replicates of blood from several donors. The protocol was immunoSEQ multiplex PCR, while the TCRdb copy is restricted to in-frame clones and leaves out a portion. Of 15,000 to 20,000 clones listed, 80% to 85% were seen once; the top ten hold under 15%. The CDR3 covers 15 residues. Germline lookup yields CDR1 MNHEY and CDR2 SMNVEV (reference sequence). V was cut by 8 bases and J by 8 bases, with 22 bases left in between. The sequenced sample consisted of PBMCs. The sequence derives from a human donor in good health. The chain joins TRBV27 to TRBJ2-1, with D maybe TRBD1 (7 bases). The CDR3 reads CASQPRGQGGDEQFF. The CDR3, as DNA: TGTGCCAGCCAACCTAGGGGGCAGGGCGGGGATGAGCAGTTCTTC.